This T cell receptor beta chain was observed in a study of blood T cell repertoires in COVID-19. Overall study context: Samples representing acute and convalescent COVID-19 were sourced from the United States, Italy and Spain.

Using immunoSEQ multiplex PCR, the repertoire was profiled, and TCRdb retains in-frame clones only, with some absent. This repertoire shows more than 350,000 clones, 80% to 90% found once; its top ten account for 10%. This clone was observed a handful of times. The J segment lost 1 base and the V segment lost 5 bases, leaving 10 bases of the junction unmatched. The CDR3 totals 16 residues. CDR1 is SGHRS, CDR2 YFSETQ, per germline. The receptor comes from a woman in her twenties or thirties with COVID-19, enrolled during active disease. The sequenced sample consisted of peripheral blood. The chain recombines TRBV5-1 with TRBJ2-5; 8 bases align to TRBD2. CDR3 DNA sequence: TGCGCCAGCAGGGCGGCGGGGGGAATCGCCCAAGAGACCCAGTACTTC. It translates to CASRAAGGIAQETQYF.